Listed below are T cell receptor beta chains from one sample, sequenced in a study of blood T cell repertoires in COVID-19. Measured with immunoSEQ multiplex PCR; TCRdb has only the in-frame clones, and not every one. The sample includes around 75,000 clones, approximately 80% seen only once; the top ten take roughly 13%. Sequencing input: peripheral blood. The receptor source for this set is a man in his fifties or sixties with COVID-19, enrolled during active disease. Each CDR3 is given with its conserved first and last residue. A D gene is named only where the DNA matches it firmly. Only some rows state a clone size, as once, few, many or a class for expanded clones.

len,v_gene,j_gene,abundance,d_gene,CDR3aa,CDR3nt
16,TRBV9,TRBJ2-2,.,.,CASSVAQRANTGELFF,TGTGCCAGCAGCGTAGCTCAGCGAGCGAACACCGGGGAGCTGTTTTTT
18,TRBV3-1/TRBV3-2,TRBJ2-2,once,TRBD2,CASSQGLAVLGRTGELFF,TGTGCCAGCAGCCAAGGACTAGCGGTTTTGGGTCGGACCGGGGAGCTGTTTTTT
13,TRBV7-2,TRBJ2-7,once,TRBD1,CASSPGGVYEQYF,TGTGCCAGCAGCCCAGGGGGCGTTTACGAGCAGTACTTC
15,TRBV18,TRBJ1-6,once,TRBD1,CASSMDRAGNSPLHF,TGTGCCAGCTCAATGGACAGGGCCGGTAATTCACCCCTCCACTTT
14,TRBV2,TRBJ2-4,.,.,CASTRGGLGDIQYF,TGTGCCAGCACCCGGGGAGGCCTGGGGGACATTCAGTACTTC
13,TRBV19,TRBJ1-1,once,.,CATTSNGYREAFF,TGTGCCACTACTAGTAACGGGTACAGAGAAGCTTTCTTT
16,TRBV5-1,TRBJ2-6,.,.,CASSSRALGGANVLTF,TGCGCCAGCAGCAGCAGGGCTCTAGGTGGGGCCAACGTCCTGACTTTC
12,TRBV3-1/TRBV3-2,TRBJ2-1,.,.,CASSQARSEQFF,TGTGCCAGCAGCCAAGCCCGGTCTGAGCAGTTCTTC
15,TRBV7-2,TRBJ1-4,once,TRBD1,CASSLVGTGTEKLFF,TGTGCCAGCAGCTTAGTGGGGACAGGGACTGAAAAACTGTTTTTT
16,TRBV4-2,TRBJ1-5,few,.,CASSQDIDNSNQPQHF,TGTGCCAGCAGCCAAGATATTGACAACAGCAATCAGCCCCAGCATTTT
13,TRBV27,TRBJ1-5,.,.,CASRGTGGQPQHF,TGTGCCAGCAGAGGGACGGGGGGTCAGCCCCAGCATTTT
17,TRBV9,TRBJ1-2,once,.,CASSVGGEGEVTYGYTF,TGTGCCAGCAGCGTAGGAGGGGAGGGGGAAGTGACCTATGGCTACACCTTC
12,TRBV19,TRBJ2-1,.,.,CASSISFHEQFF,TGTGCCAGTAGTATTAGTTTCCATGAGCAGTTCTTC
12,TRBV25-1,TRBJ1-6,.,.,CASSESHKPLHF,TGTGCCAGCAGTGAATCCCACAAACCCCTCCACTTT
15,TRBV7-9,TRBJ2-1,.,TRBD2,CASSLELAAYNEQFF,TGTGCCAGCAGCTTAGAACTAGCGGCCTACAATGAGCAGTTCTTC
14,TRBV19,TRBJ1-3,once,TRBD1,CASSIQGARNTIYF,TGTGCCAGTAGTATACAGGGGGCCCGGAACACCATATATTTT
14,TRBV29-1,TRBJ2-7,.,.,CSVEGRGPSYEQYF,TGCAGCGTTGAAGGGCGGGGGCCCTCCTACGAGCAGTACTTC
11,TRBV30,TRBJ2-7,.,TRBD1,CAWTGAYEQYF,TGTGCGTGGACAGGGGCCTACGAGCAGTACTTC
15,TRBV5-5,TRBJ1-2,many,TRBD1,CASSLAGTDLYGYTF,TGTGCCAGCAGCTTGGCCGGGACAGACCTCTATGGCTACACCTTC
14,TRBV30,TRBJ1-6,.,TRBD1,CAFNSGTGNSPLHF,TGTGCCTTCAATTCCGGGACAGGGAATTCACCCCTCCACTTT
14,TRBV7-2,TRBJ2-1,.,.,CATSSLSSYNEQFF,TGTGCCACCTCTTCCCTGAGCTCCTACAATGAGCAGTTCTTC
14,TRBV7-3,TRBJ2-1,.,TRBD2,CASSRTSDYNEQFF,TGTGCCAGCAGCAGGACTAGCGACTACAATGAGCAGTTCTTC